Listed below are T cell receptor beta chains from one sample, sequenced in a study of cytomegalovirus exposure and HLA in healthy donors. Clones were sequenced by immunoSEQ multiplex PCR, and TCRdb holds only the in-frame ones, with some missing. Among about 98,000 clones listed, approximately 78% were seen once. What was sequenced was PBMCs. The receptor source for this set is a man between 40 and 49 years old in good health and CMV-seronegative. The CDR3 runs from the conserved cysteine through the conserved F or W. A D gene is named only where the DNA matches it firmly. Part of the rows lack a size; the others show once, few, many or a class for expanded clones.

TRBJ1-2 - TRBV7-9 - TGTGCCAGCAGCTTATCGGCGGGAATCTACACCTTC CASSLSAGIYTF
TRBJ2-7 TRBD1 TRBV6-1 once TGTGCCAGCAGTGAAGCGGAGGACAGGGGGTACGAGCAGTACTTC CASSEAEDRGYEQYF
TRBJ2-7 - TRBV25-1 - TGTGCCAGCAGTGAACCGGGAGCTTACTACGAGCAGTACTTC CASSEPGAYYEQYF
TRBJ2-7 - TRBV27 - TGTGCCAGCAGTTTCTCAACCGGGACATACGAGCAGTACTTC CASSFSTGTYEQYF
TRBJ1-6 - TRBV9 - TGTGCCAGCAGCGTAGCCGGGGATAATTCACCCCTCCACTTT CASSVAGDNSPLHF
TRBJ1-1 - TRBV9 - TGTGCCAGCAGCGTACTCGGGGAGATGAACACTGAAGCTTTCTTT CASSVLGEMNTEAFF
TRBJ2-3 TRBD1 TRBV30 - TGTGCCTGGAGTGTAGGCAGGGGGACAGATACGCAGTATTTT CAWSVGRGTDTQYF
TRBJ2-7 - TRBV5-1 - TGCGCCAGCAGCATGTTAAGTGAGGGCCACGAGCAGTACTTC CASSMLSEGHEQYF
TRBJ2-7 - TRBV6-1 - TGTGCCAGCAGTACCGCGGGGGCCCTAGCGCAGTACTTC CASSTAGALAQYF
TRBJ1-1 - TRBV2 - TGTGCCAGCAGTGATAATACCGGACATAACACTGAAGCTTTCTTT CASSDNTGHNTEAFF
TRBJ2-7 TRBD2 TRBV5-6 - TGTGCCAGCAGCTTGGATCCTAGCGGAGTCTACGAGCAGTACTTC CASSLDPSGVYEQYF
TRBJ1-4 TRBD1 TRBV5-5 - TGTGCCAGCAGTCAGACAGGGGGTAATGAAAAACTGTTTTTT CASSQTGGNEKLFF
TRBJ1-3 TRBD1 TRBV29-1 - TGCAGCGTTGACTCAGGGGGTGGAAACACCATATATTTT CSVDSGGGNTIYF
TRBJ2-7 TRBD1 TRBV7-9 - TGTGCCAGCAGCCGACAGGGGCTCTACGAGCAGTACTTC CASSRQGLYEQYF
TRBJ2-7 - TRBV2 - TGTGCCAGCAGTTGGCCCAACGAGCAGTACTTC CASSWPNEQYF
TRBJ2-5 TRBD1 TRBV28 - TGTGCCAGCAGTCGCCCTCACAGGGGGCGGGAGACCCAGTACTTC CASSRPHRGRETQYF
TRBJ2-1 TRBD1 TRBV5-6 - TGTGCCAGCAGCTTGGTTGACCGGACAGGGGGTTTTGAGCAGTTCTTC CASSLVDRTGGFEQFF
TRBJ1-5 TRBD1 TRBV18 - TGTGCCAGCTCCCAGGACAGGGGACAGCCCCAGCATTTT CASSQDRGQPQHF
TRBJ2-7 TRBD1 TRBV11-2 - TGTGCCAGCAGCTCCGGGACAGGGGGCTACGAGCAGTACTTC CASSSGTGGYEQYF
TRBJ2-3 - TRBV5-6 - TGTGCCAGCAGATTGACAGGCTACACAGATACGCAGTATTTT CASRLTGYTDTQYF
TRBJ1-1 - TRBV6-1 - TGTGCCAGCCCTGGGACATATGGGACTGAAGCTTTCTTT CASPGTYGTEAFF
TRBJ1-5 - TRBV6-6 - TGTGCCAGCAGTTCGATGCGCCTAGAACGGGGTCAGCCCCAGCATTTT CASSSMRLERGQPQHF
TRBJ1-3 - TRBV9 - TGTGCCAGCAGCGCACTTTCTGGAAACACCATATATTTT CASSALSGNTIYF
TRBJ1-2 - TRBV19 - TGTGCCAGTAGTCCTACCGGGTTCCGGACTTGGGGTCTATATGGCTACACCTTC CASSPTGFRTWGLYGYTF
TRBJ1-2 - TRBV6-5 - TGTGCCAGCAGTAGAGGGTCCGGGGGTGGTGGCTACACCTTC CASSRGSGGGGYTF
TRBJ2-3 TRBD2 TRBV5-4 few TGTGCCAGCAGCTTGGTCTCTAGCGGTCCCACAGATACGCAGTATTTT CASSLVSSGPTDTQYF
TRBJ1-5 - TRBV18 - TGTGCCAGCTCTACCGGGACTCCCCCCCAGCCCCAGCATTTT CASSTGTPPQPQHF
TRBJ2-7 TRBD2 TRBV7-2 few TGTGCCAGCAGCGGCGGACTAGCCTTAAGGGAGCAGTACTTC CASSGGLALREQYF
TRBJ2-7 TRBD1 TRBV7-9 few TGTTCCAGCAGCTTAGTCGTCACAGGGGGCTCCTACGAGCAGTACTTC CSSSLVVTGGSYEQYF
TRBJ2-5 TRBD1 TRBV6-1 once TGTGCCAGCAGGGAAGGACAGGGGAGAGAGACCCAGTACTTC CASREGQGRETQYF
TRBJ2-1 TRBD1 TRBV7-9 - TGTGCCATATCCCCCGGGACAGTATACTTAAATGAGCAGTTCTTC CAISPGTVYLNEQFF
TRBJ2-6 TRBD2 TRBV4-3 - TGCGCCAGCAGCCAAATGGGGCTAGCGGGTCCTCACGGGACCAACGTCCTGACTTTC CASSQMGLAGPHGTNVLTF
TRBJ2-7 TRBD1 TRBV7-2 - TGTGCCAGCAGCTTAACGTCAGGGGGCTACGAGCAGTACTTC CASSLTSGGYEQYF
TRBJ1-5 - TRBV19 - TGTGCCAGTAGCCCTACAGATAGCAATCAGCCCCAGCATTTT CASSPTDSNQPQHF
TRBJ1-3 - TRBV30 few TGTGCCTGGAGTGTACACAGGACAGCTACTCACTCTGGAAACACCATATATTTT CAWSVHRTATHSGNTIYF
TRBJ2-5 - TRBV5-1 - TGCGCCAGCAGCCCGCCTGGAGGGGAAGAGACCCAGTACTTC CASSPPGGEETQYF
TRBJ2-2 TRBD1 TRBV7-3 - TGTGCCAGCAGCTTCTGGGGACAGGGTAACACCGGGGAGCTGTTTTTT CASSFWGQGNTGELFF
TRBJ1-1 - TRBV18 - TGTGCCAGCTCACCGAACGAAGCGAACACTGAAGCTTTCTTT CASSPNEANTEAFF
TRBJ2-5 - TRBV19 once TGTGCCAGTAGTATAGATGGCAGAGAGACCCAGTACTTC CASSIDGRETQYF
TRBJ1-3 TRBD1 TRBV5-6 - TGTGCCAGCAGCTTGTTCGGACAGGGCATTGGAAACACCATATATTTT CASSLFGQGIGNTIYF
TRBJ2-6 - TRBV5-1 - TGCGCCAGCAGCTTGGCCTGGGCCTCTGGGGCCAACGTCCTGACTTTC CASSLAWASGANVLTF
TRBJ2-2 TRBD1 TRBV5-1 once TGCGCCAGCAGCTTGACGGGACAGGGTTGGTCCGGGGAGCTGTTTTTT CASSLTGQGWSGELFF
TRBJ2-3 TRBD2 TRBV5-4 once TGTGCCAGCAGCTCCAAGACTAGCGGGGACTTAGCGACGCAGTATTTT CASSSKTSGDLATQYF
TRBJ1-1 - TRBV4-1 - TGCGCCAGCAGCTCGCGGGACTTAAACATGAACACTGAAGCTTTCTTT CASSSRDLNMNTEAFF
TRBJ2-7 - TRBV7-6 - TGTGCCAGCAGCTTAGACAGCACCTACGAGCAGTACTTC CASSLDSTYEQYF
TRBJ1-4 - TRBV5-1 once TGCGCCAGCAGCCAGGGTTCCCATGAAAACCTGTTTTTT CASSQGSHENLFF
TRBJ2-7 - TRBV5-1 - TGCGCCAGCAGCTTGGTAGCGCGTGAGTCGAGAGAGCAGTACTTT CASSLVARESREQYF
TRBJ1-1 - TRBV11-2 - TGTGCCAGCAGCTTAGTGTGGCAGAACACTGAAGCTTTCTTT CASSLVWQNTEAFF
TRBJ1-2 TRBD1 TRBV5-6 - TGTGCCAGCAGCGCCGACAGGGGGCTGAGTGGCTACACCTTC CASSADRGLSGYTF
TRBJ1-5 - TRBV10-3 - TGTGCCATCAGTGACGGGGGTAGCAATCAGCCCCAGCATTTT CAISDGGSNQPQHF
TRBJ2-4 - TRBV18 once TGTGCCAGCTCACCAAGGGTGCGACAGTTAGGAGACATTCAGTACTTC CASSPRVRQLGDIQYF